This note documents a single T cell receptor beta chain sequence. This record comes from a study of T cells in Graves' hyperthyroidism and ophthalmopathy. Germline CDR1 and CDR2: GTSNPN and SVGIG (reference sequence). CDR3 size: 15 residues. J lost 7 bases, V lost 3 bases, and 9 bases had no gene match. RNA transcripts served as the template for amplifying TCR beta CDR3 regions. First-round RT-PCR with HTBI primers amplified the TCR CDR3 region. Each CDR3 protein is one row after TCRdb ran MiXCR on the multiplex PCR reads. The sample lists a few hundred thousand distinct CDR3 sequences; about a sixth were seen once.

This sequence joins TRBV30 and TRBJ1-6, with 7 nucleotides matching TRBD1. The receptor was isolated from a woman aged 60-75 years with Graves' ophthalmopathy. Sequencing was performed on blood. The CDR3 spells CAWRFATGTNSPLHF. CDR3 sequence (DNA): TGTGCCTGGAGATTTGCGACAGGGACAAATTCACCCCTCCACTTT.